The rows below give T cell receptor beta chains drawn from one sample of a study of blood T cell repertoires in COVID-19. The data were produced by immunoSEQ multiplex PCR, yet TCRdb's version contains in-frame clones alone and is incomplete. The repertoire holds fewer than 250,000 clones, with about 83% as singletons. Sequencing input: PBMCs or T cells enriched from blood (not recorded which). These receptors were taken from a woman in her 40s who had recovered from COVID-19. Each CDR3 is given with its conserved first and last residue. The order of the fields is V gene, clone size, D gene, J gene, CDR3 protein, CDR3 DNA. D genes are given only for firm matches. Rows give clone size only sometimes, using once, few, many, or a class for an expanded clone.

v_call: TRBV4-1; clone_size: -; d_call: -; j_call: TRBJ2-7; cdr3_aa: CASSLKVDSPYEQYF; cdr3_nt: TGCGCCAGCAGCCTAAAAGTCGACAGCCCATACGAGCAGTACTTC
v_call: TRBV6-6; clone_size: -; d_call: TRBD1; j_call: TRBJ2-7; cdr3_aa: CASSYPRQGAKYEQYF; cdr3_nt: TGTGCCAGCAGTTACCCCCGGCAGGGGGCAAAGTACGAGCAGTACTTC
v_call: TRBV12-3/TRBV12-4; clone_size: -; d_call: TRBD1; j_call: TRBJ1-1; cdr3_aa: CASTHDREAEAFF; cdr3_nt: TGTGCCAGCACCCACGACAGGGAAGCTGAAGCTTTCTTT
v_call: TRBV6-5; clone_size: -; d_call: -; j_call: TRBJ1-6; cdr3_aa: CASTMTRNSPLHF; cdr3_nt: TGTGCCAGCACCATGACTCGGAATTCACCCCTCCACTTT
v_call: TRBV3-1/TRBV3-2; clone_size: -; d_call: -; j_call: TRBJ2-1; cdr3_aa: CASSQDGGRTSYNEQFF; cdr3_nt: TGTGCCAGCAGCCAAGATGGAGGGAGGACCTCCTACAATGAGCAGTTCTTC
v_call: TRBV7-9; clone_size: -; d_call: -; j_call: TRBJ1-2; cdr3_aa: CASSAGINYGYTF; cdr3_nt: TGTGCCAGCAGCGCGGGGATTAACTATGGCTACACCTTC
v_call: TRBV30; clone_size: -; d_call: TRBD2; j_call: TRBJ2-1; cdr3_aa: CAYGRRQYNEQFF; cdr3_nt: TGTGCCTACGGGAGGAGACAGTACAATGAGCAGTTCTTC
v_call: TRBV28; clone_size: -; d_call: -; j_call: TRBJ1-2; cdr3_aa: CASSPTGMGYTF; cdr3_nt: TGTGCCAGCAGCCCCACAGGGATGGGCTACACCTTC
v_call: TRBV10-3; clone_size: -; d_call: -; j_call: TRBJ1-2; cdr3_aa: CAITAGQDYGYTF; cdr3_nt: TGTGCCATCACTGCCGGTCAGGACTATGGCTACACCTTC
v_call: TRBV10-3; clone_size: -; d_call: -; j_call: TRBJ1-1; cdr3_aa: CAISETDTRRTFF; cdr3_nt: TGTGCCATCAGTGAGACCGACACGCGTCGAACCTTCTTT
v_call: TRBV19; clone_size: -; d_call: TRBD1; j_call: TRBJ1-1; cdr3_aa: CASSPGDRGTEAFF; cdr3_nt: TGTGCCAGTAGTCCCGGGGACAGGGGGACTGAAGCTTTCTTT
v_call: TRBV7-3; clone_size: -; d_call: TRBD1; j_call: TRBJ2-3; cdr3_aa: CASSLTGAGTGDDTQYF; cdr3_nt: TGTGCCAGCAGCTTAACTGGGGCCGGGACAGGGGACGATACGCAGTATTTT
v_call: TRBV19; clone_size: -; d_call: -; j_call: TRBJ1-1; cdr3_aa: CASSPRAGVTEAFF; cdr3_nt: TGTGCCAGTAGCCCCCGGGCAGGGGTGACTGAAGCTTTCTTT
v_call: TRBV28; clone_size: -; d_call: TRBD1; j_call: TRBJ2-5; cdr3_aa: CASRTGGAGGETQYF; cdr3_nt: TGTGCCAGCAGAACAGGGGGCGCCGGAGGGGAGACCCAGTACTTC
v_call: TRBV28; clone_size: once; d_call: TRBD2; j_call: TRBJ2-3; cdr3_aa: CASSPARAGGTQYF; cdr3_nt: TGTGCCAGCAGTCCCGCCCGGGCGGGGGGTACGCAGTATTTT
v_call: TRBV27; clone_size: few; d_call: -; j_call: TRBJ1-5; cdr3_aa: CASRRTPVSGQPQHF; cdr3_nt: TGTGCCAGCAGACGGACACCCGTCTCGGGTCAGCCCCAGCATTTT
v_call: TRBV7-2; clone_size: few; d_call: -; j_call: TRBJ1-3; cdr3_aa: CASSSQGPTSGNTIYF; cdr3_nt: TGTGCCAGCAGCTCTCAGGGTCCGACCTCTGGAAACACCATATATTTT
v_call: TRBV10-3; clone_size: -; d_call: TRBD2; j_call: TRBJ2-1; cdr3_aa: CAISEFLAVSGNEQFF; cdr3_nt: TGTGCCATCAGTGAGTTTCTAGCGGTAAGCGGGAATGAGCAGTTCTTC
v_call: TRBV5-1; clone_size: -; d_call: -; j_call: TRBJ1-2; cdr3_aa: CASSLEPANYGYTF; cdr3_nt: TGCGCCAGCAGCTTGGAGCCGGCTAACTATGGCTACACCTTC
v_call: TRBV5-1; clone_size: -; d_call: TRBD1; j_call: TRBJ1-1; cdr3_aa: CASSRGQGMTEAFF; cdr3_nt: TGCGCCAGCAGCCGGGGACAGGGAATGACTGAAGCTTTCTTT
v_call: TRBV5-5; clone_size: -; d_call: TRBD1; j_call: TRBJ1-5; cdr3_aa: CASSLIQGAAQPQHF; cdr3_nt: TGTGCCAGCAGCTTAATACAGGGGGCTGCTCAGCCCCAGCATTTT
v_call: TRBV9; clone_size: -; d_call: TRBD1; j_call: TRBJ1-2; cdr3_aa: CASTPDRQNYGYTF; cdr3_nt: TGTGCCAGCACCCCGGACAGGCAGAACTATGGCTACACCTTC
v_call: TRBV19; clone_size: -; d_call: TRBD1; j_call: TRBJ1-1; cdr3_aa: CASSNRGWAEAFF; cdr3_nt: TGTGCCAGTAGTAACAGGGGTTGGGCTGAAGCTTTCTTT
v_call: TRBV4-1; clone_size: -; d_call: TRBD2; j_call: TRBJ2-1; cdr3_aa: CASSQIASGGRQFF; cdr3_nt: TGCGCCAGCAGCCAAATCGCTAGCGGGGGACGGCAGTTCTTC